Below are 26 T cell receptor beta chains sequenced from a single sample in a study of shared clonotypes between healthy human individuals (TCRdb year 2020). Library preparation used the immunoSEQ multiplex PCR assay. TCRdb took over this immuneACCESS table, retaining in-frame rearrangements with V and J assigned. Such tables are incomplete; in checked studies, under half of the missing clones stem from an unresolved V gene, and the remainder is unexplained. The sample profile shows around 2.3 million clones; around 95% of them were found once. Around 0.13% of the sample rests with the top ten. Source material: naive CD4+ T cells sorted from blood. The sample's cell subset or site, from its label and the paper: CD45RA+ positively selected. The receptors derive from a man between 18 and 29 years old in good health.

This rearrangement joins TRBV5-1 to TRBJ2-7; 7 bases match TRBD1. Germline loops: CDR1 SGHRS, CDR2 YFSETQ. CDR3 length: 16 residues. J was trimmed by 4 bases and V by 3 bases; bases with no gene match: 13. CDR3 in amino acids: CASSWGQHQIQYEQYF. Written as DNA, the CDR3 is TGCGCCAGCAGCTGGGGACAGCATCAAATTCAGTACGAGCAGTACTTC.

In regard to this clone: Other DNA sequences from this sample encode an identical CDR3 as well. This sequence joins TRBV30 and TRBJ2-2, with D perhaps TRBD2 (6 bases). Germline V gene lookup returns CDR1 GTSNPN and CDR2 SVGIG (reference sequence). The CDR3 consists of 13 residues. V was clipped by 5 bases and J by 4 bases, with 11 bases between them. The CDR3 loop is CAWSGGGTGELFF. CDR3 DNA sequence: TGTGCCTGGTCTGGGGGAGGCACCGGGGAGCTGTTTTTT.

The chain is built from TRBV28 and TRBJ1-6; 10 positions match TRBD1. Unmatched junction bases numbered 5, after V lost 5 bases and J lost 7 bases. The germline CDR1 and CDR2 sequences are MDHEN and SYDVKM. CDR3 length: 15 residues. The CDR3 is CASSTGGQGNSPLHF. CDR3 bases: TGTGCCAGCAGTACGGGGGGACAGGGGAATTCACCCCTCCACTTT.

This clone was observed a handful of times. This sample includes further DNA sequences coding for the same CDR3. The chain links TRBV2 to TRBJ2-1; no clear D. This CDR3 contains 10 residues. Between the trimmed V and J ends, which lost 4 bases and 6 bases, there was a span of 1 base. The V gene's germline CDR1 is SNHLY and CDR2 FYNNEI. In DNA form, the CDR3 reads TGTGCCAGCAGTGTCAATGAGCAGTTCTTC. This translates into CASSVNEQFF.

V usage is TRBV18 and J usage is TRBJ2-7; 7 nucleotides align to TRBD2. Germline V gives CDR1 KGHSH, CDR2 LQKENI. The CDR3 has 17 residues. The V segment lost 0 bases and the J segment 1 base; nucleotides outside the gene matches: 9. The CDR3 DNA sequence: TGTGCCAGCTCACCACCTGCGCTAGCGGCAGGATCCTACGAGCAGTACTTC. Its translation is CASSPPALAAGSYEQYF.

The gene calls are TRBV19 and TRBJ1-5, with 10 bases lining up with TRBD1. Germline values: CDR1 LNHDA, CDR2 SQIVND (reference sequence). Unmatched junction bases numbered 11, after V lost 5 bases and J lost 7 bases. This CDR3 spans 16 amino acids. This CDR3 reads CASSAGGRQGAQPQHF. As DNA, the CDR3 is TGTGCCAGTAGTGCCGGGGGAAGACAGGGGGCCCAGCCCCAGCATTTT. Based on the CDR3 plus reference TRBV19 and TRBJ1-5, the full variable domain is DGGITQSPKYLFRKEGQNVTLSCEQNLNHDAMYWYRQDPGQGLRLIYYSQIVNDFQKGDIAEGYSVSREKKESFPLTVTSAQKNPTAFYLCASSAGGRQGAQPQHFGDGTRLSIL.

In the case of this clone: The sample contains more than one DNA sequence encoding this CDR3. This sequence joins TRBV10-3 and TRBJ1-1; D call uncertain. V lost 2 bases to trimming and J lost 4 bases, with 8 bases between them. This CDR3 is built from 13 residues. Germline lookup yields CDR1 ENHRY and CDR2 SYGVKD. In nucleotides, the CDR3 is TGTGCCATCAGTGAGGGGCGAGTCACTGAAGCTTTCTTT. Residues: CAISEGRVTEAFF.

This chain joins TRBV7-8 and TRBJ1-5; possible D gene TRBD1, 6 bases. CDR3 length equals 16 residues. V was clipped by 4 bases and J by 6 bases, with 19 bases between them. CDR1 is SGHVS, CDR2 FQNEAQ, per germline. The CDR3 is CASSSSTHNRAQPQHF. CDR3 sequence (DNA): TGTGCCAGCAGCTCGTCGACCCACAACAGGGCTCAGCCCCAGCATTTT.

V and J are TRBV19 and TRBJ1-1; TRBD1 agrees at 7 bases. Germline V gene lookup returns CDR1 LNHDA and CDR2 SQIVND (reference sequence). V shed 6 bases, J shed 6 bases, and the junction held 7 bases outside the gene matches. The CDR3 loop spans 13 amino acids. The CDR3 DNA follows: TGTGCCAGTAGGACCGGGACAGTTGCTGAAGCTTTCTTT. It encodes CASRTGTVAEAFF.

The chain links TRBV11-3 to TRBJ2-7, with a possible D match to TRBD1 (6 bases). Deletions cut 4 bases from V and 6 bases from J, with 13 bases between. The CDR3 has 13 residues. CDR1 is SGHNT and CDR2 is YENEEA in the germline V gene. The DNA for the CDR3 is TGTGCCAGCAGCTCGACAGGAGGAGGCGAGCAGTACTTC. Residues: CASSSTGGGEQYF.

On this clone: Other DNA sequences from this sample encode an identical CDR3 as well. The rearrangement joins TRBV4-1 to TRBJ1-3, with 9 bases aligning to TRBD1. V lost 1 base and J lost 2; bases outside the gene matches: 0. The CDR3 contains 15 residues. The germline V gene has CDR1 MGHRA and CDR2 YSYEKL. The CDR3 DNA reads TGCGCCAGCAGCCAAGGGGACAGGGCTGGAAACACCATATATTTT. This translates into CASSQGDRAGNTIYF.

This clone was observed once. V usage is TRBV5-1 and J usage is TRBJ2-7; D is perhaps TRBD1 (6 bases). The CDR3 has 14 amino acids. With 4 bases removed from V and 0 bases from J, the gap between germline ends came to 11 bases. From germline, CDR1 is SGHRS and CDR2 YFSETQ. CDR3 coding DNA: TGCGCCAGCAGCCCAATGACAGGCTCCTACGAGCAGTACTTC. Translation gives CASSPMTGSYEQYF.

This chain joins TRBV19 and TRBJ2-1, with TRBD1 as a possible D gene (6 bases). CDR1 and CDR2 (germline): LNHDA, SQIVND (reference sequence). Trimming shortened V by 8 bases and J by 5 bases, and 19 bases separated the two germline ends. CDR3 length equals 15 residues. CDR3: CASWNPRTENNEQFF. As DNA, the CDR3 is TGTGCCAGTTGGAACCCCAGGACAGAGAACAATGAGCAGTTCTTC.

V gene TRBV30 combines with J gene TRBJ2-1, with TRBD2 matching over 7 bases. The V gene's germline CDR1 is GTSNPN and CDR2 SVGIG (reference sequence). After removal of 0 bases from V and 0 bases from J, the junction contained 8 bases not matched to a gene. This CDR3 comprises 17 residues. This CDR3 is CAWSVRLADSSYNEQFF. In DNA, the CDR3 is TGTGCCTGGAGTGTACGGCTAGCGGATAGCTCCTACAATGAGCAGTTCTTC.

This clone was seen just once. This chain links TRBV5-8 with TRBJ2-2; either TRBD1 or TRBD2 may supply D (5 bases each). V was pared by 3 bases and J by 0 bases, with 15 bases between. The CDR3 sequence is 17 residues long. From germline, CDR1 is SGHTS and CDR2 YDEGEE. Here the CDR3 DNA reads TGTGCCAGCAGCTGGTCTCTGGGACCATCGAACACCGGGGAGCTGTTTTTT. It yields the protein CASSWSLGPSNTGELFF.

The rearrangement links TRBV18 to TRBJ2-4; 9 bases line up with TRBD1. Germline V gene sequence: CDR1 KGHSH, CDR2 LQKENI. The V and J ends lost 5 bases and 7 bases, in that order; junction bases with no gene match: 6. This CDR3 comprises 14 residues. The CDR3 sequence is CASSAGQGTNIQYF. The CDR3 DNA sequence: TGTGCCAGCTCAGCCGGACAGGGGACTAACATTCAGTACTTC.

V gene TRBV2 combines with J gene TRBJ1-1; 7 nucleotides line up with TRBD1. Looked up from germline, CDR1 is SNHLY and CDR2 is FYNNEI. The CDR3 is 14 residues long. With V trimmed by 8 bases and J by 5 bases, 11 bases remained unmatched. CDR3 region: CASSPTGPQTEAFF. In nucleotides, the CDR3 is TGTGCCAGCTCGCCGACAGGGCCCCAGACTGAAGCTTTCTTT.

The chain combines TRBV11-1 with TRBJ1-2, with D tentatively TRBD1 (5 bases). Germline CDR1 and CDR2: SGHAT and FQDESV (reference sequence). V was cut by 2 bases and J by 7 bases, with 11 bases left in between. The CDR3 totals 13 residues. The CDR3 DNA reads TGTGCCAGCAGCTTATCCGGGGGTGCTGGCTACACCTTC. Translated: CASSLSGGAGYTF.

V usage is TRBV2 and J usage is TRBJ1-5; D is unclear. Germline V gene sequence: CDR1 SNHLY, CDR2 FYNNEI. V lost 0 bases and J 0 bases, leaving 12 bases between the germline ends. The CDR3 totals 17 residues. CDR3 nucleotides: TGTGCCAGCAGTGAAGCGGGCAGAGCCATTAGCAATCAGCCCCAGCATTTT. Translation: CASSEAGRAISNQPQHF.

The chain employs TRBV5-1 and TRBJ2-7; TRBD2 aligns across 7 bases. With V trimmed by 5 bases and J by 0 bases, 8 bases remained unmatched. CDR1 SGHRS and CDR2 YFSETQ come from the germline V gene. The CDR3 covers 15 residues. CDR3 sequence reads: CASRRLAELSYEQYF. CDR3 bases: TGCGCCAGCAGGCGGCTAGCGGAGCTCTCCTACGAGCAGTACTTC. The variable domain in full, with the rest retrieved from reference TRBV5-1 and TRBJ2-7, is KAGVTQTPRYLIKTRGQQVTLSCSPISGHRSVSWYQQTPGQGLQFLFEYFSETQRNKGNFPGRFSGRQFSNSRSEMNVSTLELGDSALYLCASRRLAELSYEQYFGPGTRLTVT.

This chain links TRBV7-9 with TRBJ2-1; D gene unclear. Trimming stripped 1 base from V and 0 bases from J, with 10 bases between. The CDR3 covers 16 residues. Germline assignment: CDR1 SEHNR and CDR2 FQNEAQ (reference sequence). Here the CDR3 reads CASSLGLRSSYNEQFF. The DNA of the CDR3 is TGTGCCAGCAGCTTAGGGCTCCGAAGCTCCTACAATGAGCAGTTCTTC.

The chain carries TRBV19 and TRBJ1-6; D gene ambiguous. The CDR3 length is 14 residues. V was shortened by 5 bases and J by 2 bases, with 7 bases between the two germline ends. The germline V gene has CDR1 LNHDA and CDR2 SQIVND (reference sequence). Written as DNA, the CDR3 is TGTGCCAGTAGTGACACCGCCTATAATTCACCCCTCCACTTT. This codes for CASSDTAYNSPLHF. Full variable domain (remainder filled in from reference TRBV19 and TRBJ1-6): DGGITQSPKYLFRKEGQNVTLSCEQNLNHDAMYWYRQDPGQGLRLIYYSQIVNDFQKGDIAEGYSVSREKKESFPLTVTSAQKNPTAFYLCASSDTAYNSPLHFGNGTRLTVT.

The chain has TRBV14 and TRBJ2-2, with 7 nucleotides matching TRBD2. The CDR3 is 15 residues long. CDR1 and CDR2 from the germline V gene are SGHDN and FVKESK. J gave up 6 bases and V 0 bases, and 4 bases lay outside the gene matches. The CDR3 nucleotides read TGTGCCAGCAGCCAAGAACTAGCGATCGCCGGGGAGCTGTTTTTT. Translating gives CASSQELAIAGELFF.

The chain carries TRBV28 and TRBJ2-7; TRBD2 matches at 9 bases. Losses at the gene ends were 6 bases for V and 3 bases for J; bases not matched to a gene: 15. Germline assignment: CDR1 MDHEN and CDR2 SYDVKM. This CDR3 has 17 amino acids. This chain's CDR3 is CASSLPPSGMSNYEQYF. The CDR3 coding sequence is TGTGCCAGCAGCCTGCCCCCTAGCGGGATGTCGAACTACGAGCAGTACTTC.

The rearrangement links TRBV28 to TRBJ2-1, with 8 nucleotides matching TRBD2. This CDR3 contains 12 residues. From germline, CDR1 is MDHEN and CDR2 SYDVKM. V trimming: 9 bases; J trimming: 5 bases; junction bases outside the gene matches: 3. This chain's CDR3 is CASGLANNEQFF. Written as DNA, the CDR3 is TGTGCCAGTGGACTAGCTAACAATGAGCAGTTCTTC.

The chain recombines TRBV28 with TRBJ2-3, with no clear D. Trimming took 1 base from V and 2 from J, leaving 7 bases between them. The germline CDR1 and CDR2 sequences are MDHEN and SYDVKM. The CDR3 has 14 amino acids. In nucleotides, the CDR3 is TGTGCCAGCAGTTTATCCTCACTCACAGATACGCAGTATTTT. This codes for CASSLSSLTDTQYF. Filled out from reference TRBV28 and TRBJ2-3, the complete variable domain reads DVKVTQSSRYLVKRTGEKVFLECVQDMDHENMFWYRQDPGLGLRLIYFSYDVKMKEKGDIPEGYSVSREKKERFSLILESASTNQTSMYLCASSLSSLTDTQYFGPGTRLTVL.